The clone carrying this TCR beta chain was observed a single time. Its antigen is currently unknown. The data derive from a study of identical twins. Study outcomes and limitations: With beta out-of-frame sequences, excess sharing by twins was weaker. It was out-of-frame TCR alpha sharing in monozygotic twins that models underestimated.

TCRdb redid the calling of the 5' RACE reads with MiXCR, one entry per CDR3 protein. The table records 1.5 million to 2 million distinct CDR3 sequences, around 33% of them present only once. Germline loops: CDR1 LGHNA, CDR2 YNFKEQ. CDR3 length: 16 amino acids. Trimming removed 1 base from V and 3 bases from J; junction bases left unmatched: 5. Sequenced: cord blood. The chain couples TRBV4-2 to TRBJ1-5, with 8 bases aligning to TRBD1. This TCR was sampled from a newborn girl in good health. CDR3 region: CASSQGTGRNNQPQHF. The CDR3 DNA sequence: TGTGCCAGCAGCCAAGGGACAGGGAGGAACAATCAGCCCCAGCATTTT.